Presented here are 18 T cell receptor beta chains from one specimen sequenced in a study of cytomegalovirus exposure and HLA in healthy donors. The PCR was carried out with 60 Vbeta primers and 13 Jbeta primers. The repertoire was sequenced with immunoSEQ multiplex PCR; TCRdb's copy has only in-frame clones and lacks some. The data hold roughly 150,000 clones, with 76% observed a single time. The source material was PBMCs. Receptors were obtained from a male donor in good health and CMV-seronegative.

This clone was counted only a few times. The chain links TRBV2 to TRBJ1-3; maybe TRBD1 (6 bases). CDR1 is SNHLY, CDR2 FYNNEI, per germline. CDR3 size: 18 residues. Deletions cut 5 bases from V and 2 bases from J, with 22 bases between. The CDR3 is CASSRIATGTPPGNTIYF. CDR3 DNA sequence: TGTGCCAGCAGTCGAATAGCTACAGGGACACCTCCTGGAAACACCATATATTTT.

The chain employs TRBV6-6 and TRBJ1-1; D remains ambiguous. The CDR3 length is 15 residues. The V gene's germline CDR1 is MNHNY and CDR2 SVGAGI (reference sequence). Trimming cost V 0 bases and J 8 bases, with 16 bases left between them. CDR3 in amino acids: CASSYSAFRDPEAFF. The DNA for the CDR3 is TGTGCCAGCAGTTACTCGGCCTTTCGGGATCCGGAAGCTTTCTTT.

V usage is TRBV18 and J usage is TRBJ1-3, with D perhaps TRBD1 (5 bases). The CDR3 is made up of 15 amino acids. Per the germline V gene, CDR1 is KGHSH and CDR2 is LQKENI. V was cut by 5 bases and J by 2 bases, with 13 bases left in between. CDR3 DNA: TGTGCCAGCTCAACACAACAGGTTACTGGAAACACCATATATTTT. Encoded protein: CASSTQQVTGNTIYF.

The gene calls are TRBV7-9 and TRBJ1-5; D is undetermined. The CDR3 has 13 residues. Germline CDR1 is SEHNR and CDR2 is FQNEAQ (reference sequence). V shed 4 bases and J shed 7 bases, with 11 bases lying between them. The CDR3 DNA follows: TGTGCCAGCAGCTCGGAGGCCGGACAGCCCCAGCATTTT. Protein product: CASSSEAGQPQHF. The entire variable domain, with the rest obtained from reference TRBV7-9 and TRBJ1-5, is as follows: DTGVSQNPRHKITKRGQNVTFRCDPISEHNRLYWYRQTLGQGPEFLTYFQNEAQLEKSRLLSDRFSAERPKGSFSTLEIQRTEQGDSAMYLCASSSEAGQPQHFGDGTRLSIL.

V gene TRBV4-3 combines with J gene TRBJ2-1, with 12 bases that match TRBD2. With 0 bases clipped from V and 7 bases from J, the junction kept 4 bases outside the gene matches. Germline CDR1 LGHNA, CDR2 YSLEER. The CDR3 length is 16 residues. CDR3 amino acids: CASSQETGTSGNEQFF. CDR3 sequence (DNA): TGCGCCAGCAGCCAAGAAACGGGGACTAGCGGGAATGAGCAGTTCTTC.

The rearrangement uses TRBV2 and TRBJ1-5, with D unclear. Per germline, CDR1 SNHLY and CDR2 FYNNEI. There are 13 residues in the CDR3. Between the trimmed V and J ends, which lost 4 bases and 0 bases, there was a span of 4 bases. As DNA, the CDR3 is TGTGCCAGCAGTGCAGATAGCAATCAGCCCCAGCATTTT. Protein sequence: CASSADSNQPQHF.

As to this clone: The germline gene is not matched at one end of the junction; a read error may be the cause. V is TRBV7-3 and J is TRBJ1-1; 8 bases line up with TRBD1. Germline loops: CDR1 SGHTA, CDR2 FQGTGA. The CDR3 is made up of 15 amino acids. The CDR3 protein is CASSITGQGPSEAFF. For the CDR3, the DNA is TGTGCCAGCAGCATAACTGGACAGGGCCCGTCAGAAGCTTTCTTT. The entire variable domain, with the rest obtained from reference TRBV7-3 and TRBJ1-1, is as follows: GAGVSQTPSNKVTEKGKYVELRCDPISGHTALYWYRQSLGQGPEFLIYFQGTGAADDSGLPNDRFFAVRPEGSVSTLKIQRTERGDSAVYLCASSITGQGPSEAFFGQGTRLTVV.

The rearrangement links TRBV19 to TRBJ1-5; TRBD1 might be the D (6 bases). Trimming pared 5 bases from V and 6 bases from J, leaving 23 bases between. The CDR3 has 17 amino acids. Per germline, CDR1 LNHDA and CDR2 SQIVND (reference sequence). The CDR3 DNA reads TGTGCCAGTAGTGACCAAGACCACAGGGAGATAGGTCAGCCCCAGCATTTT. Residues: CASSDQDHREIGQPQHF.

The chain joins TRBV7-2 to TRBJ2-7, with TRBD2 matching over 14 bases. Per germline, CDR1 SGHTA and CDR2 FQGNSA. V dropped 5 bases and J dropped 9; count of bases not matched to a gene: 15. CDR3 size: 17 residues. For the CDR3, the DNA is TGTGCCAGCAGCCCCACCGTAGGGACTAGCGGGAGACCATGGCAGTACTTC. It codes for CASSPTVGTSGRPWQYF.

The CDR3 bases are TGCGCCAGCAGTTTGACTAGCGGGGTGAGCAATGAGCAGTTCTTC. As protein: CASSLTSGVSNEQFF. The genes are TRBV5-1 and TRBJ2-1, with 11 bases aligning to TRBD2. The germline CDR1 and CDR2 sequences are SGHRS and YFSETQ. The CDR3 is 15 residues long. Trimming removed 5 bases from V and 6 bases from J; junction bases left unmatched: 7.

The V gene is TRBV18, the J gene TRBJ2-1; 8 bases line up with TRBD2. Germline V CDR1 and CDR2: KGHSH, LQKENI. The length of the CDR3 is 15 residues. The V segment lost 3 bases and the J segment 7 bases; nucleotides outside the gene matches: 8. For the CDR3, the DNA is TGTGCCAGCTCACCGGACCGGGGGGGCACGAATGAGCAGTTCTTC. Its translation is CASSPDRGGTNEQFF.

The CDR3: CASSALTEYTEAFF. The CDR3 DNA follows: TGTGCCAGCAGCGCACTCACTGAATACACTGAAGCTTTCTTT. This sequence joins TRBV9 and TRBJ1-1, with no clear D. Germline V lookup: CDR1 SGDLS, CDR2 YYNGEE. Trimming took off 3 bases at V and 3 bases at J, with 12 bases between the two ends. The length of the CDR3 is 14 residues.

The chain recombines TRBV7-2 with TRBJ1-5, with D hard to call. Trimming left V 5 bases short and J 3 bases short, with 11 bases between. Germline CDR1 and CDR2: SGHTA and FQGNSA. The CDR3 spans 14 residues. The CDR3 coding sequence is TGTGCCAGCAGCCCGGACGGGAACAATCAGCCCCAGCATTTT. Its translation: CASSPDGNNQPQHF.

This chain joins TRBV28 and TRBJ2-1; 10 bases are a match to TRBD1. Germline values: CDR1 MDHEN, CDR2 SYDVKM. The CDR3 runs 16 residues. V trimming: 1 base; J trimming: 5 bases; junction bases outside the gene matches: 5. Here the CDR3 reads CASSLFGTGVHNEQFF. The CDR3 DNA sequence: TGTGCCAGCAGTTTATTCGGGACAGGGGTCCACAATGAGCAGTTCTTC.

V gene TRBV19 combines with J gene TRBJ2-5, with TRBD1 matching over 7 bases. The germline V gene has CDR1 LNHDA and CDR2 SQIVND (reference sequence). The ends lost 3 bases at V and 2 bases at J; junction bases unmatched: 0. This CDR3 is 13 amino acids long. Here the CDR3 reads CASSMGQQETQYF. CDR3 nucleotides: TGTGCCAGTAGTATGGGACAGCAAGAGACCCAGTACTTC. Complete variable domain (other parts from reference TRBV19 and TRBJ2-5): DGGITQSPKYLFRKEGQNVTLSCEQNLNHDAMYWYRQDPGQGLRLIYYSQIVNDFQKGDIAEGYSVSREKKESFPLTVTSAQKNPTAFYLCASSMGQQETQYFGPGTRLLVL.

The chain is built from TRBV5-4 and TRBJ2-5; 10 bases are a match to TRBD2. J lost 5 bases, V lost 2 bases, and 6 bases had no gene match. Germline CDR1 reads SGHNT; CDR2 reads YYREEE (reference sequence). The CDR3 is 15 amino acids. The CDR3 spells CASSLAGGWRETQYF. The CDR3 DNA reads TGTGCCAGCAGCTTAGCGGGAGGGTGGCGGGAGACCCAGTACTTC.

The V call is TRBV5-4, the J call TRBJ2-1, with 8 bases that match TRBD2. CDR1 is SGHNT, CDR2 YYREEE, per germline (reference sequence). The ends lost 0 bases at V and 7 bases at J; junction bases unmatched: 9. This CDR3 is built from 16 residues. The CDR3 loop is CASSLDGRGLENEQFF. CDR3 in DNA: TGTGCCAGCAGCTTGGACGGGAGGGGTCTTGAGAATGAGCAGTTCTTC.

The rearrangement joins TRBV9 to TRBJ2-5; tentatively, D is TRBD1 (6 bases). V lost 4 bases and J lost 1, with 11 bases in between. This CDR3 is 14 amino acids long. Germline values: CDR1 SGDLS, CDR2 YYNGEE. The CDR3 region is CASSPWDTQETQYF. CDR3 nucleotide sequence: TGTGCCAGCAGCCCCTGGGACACCCAAGAGACCCAGTACTTC.